This T cell receptor beta chain was sequenced in a study of graft-versus-host responses after intestinal transplantation. Study information: Transplantation in recipients was multivisceral, liver-intestinal, or isolated intestinal. Recipients were all induced with anti-thymocyte globulin, then given tacrolimus and steroids for about three years.

The V and J ends lost 6 bases and 8 bases respectively, with 16 bases between them. The CDR3 runs 13 residues. Germline assignment: CDR1 SGHTA and CDR2 FQGNSA. Sequenced by immunoSEQ multiplex PCR; TCRdb stores in-frame clones only, minus some. The sample yields about 15,000 clones, around 94% seen once. The chain has TRBV7-2 and TRBJ1-2; D may be TRBD1 (5 bases). This TCR derives from a human patient who received an intestinal transplant, so some T cells may come from the graft donor. The sequences come from PBMCs, collected 9 days after transplant. This CDR3 reads CASRLPGRWGYTF. The CDR3 DNA reads TGTGCCAGCAGGTTACCGGGACGATGGGGCTACACCTTC.